This T cell receptor beta chain stems from a study of cytomegalovirus exposure and HLA in healthy donors (TCRdb year 2017). Regarding the complete study: In an earlier analysis of about 560 of the donors, around 290 Gb of sequence data and 100 million or so unique TCR beta sequences from approximately 180 million T cells were reported. Roughly 300 gigabases of sequencing data and roughly 81 million unique TCR sequences made up an early release that covered over 550 HLA-typed donors. The genetic ancestry cluster associated with self-reported Caucasian donors included roughly 84% of the roughly 360 genotyped donors. The aim of the study was to test whether cataloging public T cell receptors could identify signatures of past pathogen exposure. The study profiled the T cell repertoires of 500 to 800 subjects by immunosequencing and related them to cytomegalovirus serostatus. A separate validation cohort of over a hundred different subjects was used in addition to the approximately 610-subject first cohort. To predict cytomegalovirus infection status, the study brought together high-throughput TCR immunosequencing, statistical association of individual TCRs with disease status, and machine learning. A later analysis re-analyzed previously published TCR beta repertoires from roughly 630 donors and added high-resolution HLA genotyping to study TCR occurrence patterns. Rather than using new phenotypic data, the later analysis identified candidate immune exposures from TCR beta sequences and from how often those sequences occurred across donors. In an earlier analysis of several hundred of the donors, high-throughput TCR beta sequencing was used to judge whether each TCR beta V gene segment behaved as functional or pseudogenic. Donor age, sex, ethnicity and CMV serostatus were collected together with the repertoire data. In a later genetic analysis, genome-wide SNP genotypes for about 55% of the roughly 700 donors were used, and that subset was treated as a discovery cohort. Every repertoire in the discovery cohort had been generated on one and the same sequencing platform. Class I and class II HLA loci were covered by the typing at four-digit resolution. Typing coverage varied by locus: 629-630 donors for A, B, C, DRB1 and DQB1; approximately 520 for DQA1; over 600 for DPA1; roughly 450 for DPB1. Because of strong linkage in the cohort, a few DR-DQ haplotypes were treated as single units for association and clustering. Among a few hundred genotyped donors of the cohort, an average of roughly 240,000 unique TCR beta nucleotide sequences were sequenced per donor, around 20% of them non-productive. The research as a whole found: The only immune exposure information available for the cohort was CMV serostatus. Linkage disequilibrium might explain the correlated functional status among segregating V segments, but an unknown experimental factor could not be ruled out. Most TCR sequences were observed very rarely across donors, whereas some public TCRs were present in many individuals. A further reported finding was that TCR beta sequences accurately predicted the HLA-A and HLA-B alleles for most subjects in the first cohort. In a later analysis, HLA-associated TCR beta chains showed more clonal expansion and lower generation probabilities than non-associated chains that were equally common. In a later analysis, the rate of TCR association differed among HLA loci, with DRB1 alleles having the most associated TCRs and HLA-C alleles having the fewest. In an earlier analysis of 587 of the donors, most TCR beta V segments were observed in productive rearrangements about 87% or about 30% of the time, broadly matching IMGT annotations. A cluster of highly shared sequence variants was judged likely to be a technical artifact of the sequencing pipeline. Assigning TCR associations to individual alleles was difficult when HLA alleles, especially DR and DQ, strongly co-occurred. Several of the top co-occurrence clusters appeared to be linked to parvovirus B19, influenza, CMV and Epstein-Barr virus, according to a later analysis. At a false discovery rate of 0.05, a later analysis linked about 17,000 TCR beta sequences to specific HLA alleles. In this cohort, only TCR beta chains were sequenced, and detectable features were limited by the absence of alpha or paired-chain data. In a later genetic analysis, a missense DCLRE1C variant was associated with V-gene and J-gene trimming of TCR beta chains, and the association was replicated in an independent cohort. Roughly uniform sequencing depth across donors was assumed in presence/absence analyses, although this assumption may not hold. Because HLA typing was missing for some donors at each locus, association tests included only the typed subset. The earlier analysis of fewer than 750 of the donors excluded 15 to 20 rarely observed V segments, including chromosome 9 orphons, because counts were too low. The study gave a list of under 200 TCR beta chains associated with cytomegalovirus. In a later genetic analysis, fewer N-insertions in productive TCRs were reported among donors in an Asian-associated ancestry cluster than the roughly 700-donor mean. Most CMV-associated TCR beta chains appeared to be HLA-restricted in a later analysis, and the HLA associations seemed to be driven largely by CMV exposure. According to the authors, the approach could potentially be generalized to other disease states and immunological phenotypes. Three of the identified cytomegalovirus-associated TCR beta chains were confirmed in vitro to be specific for cytomegalovirus antigens. The classifier was reported to diagnose cytomegalovirus status with high specificity and sensitivity in both the original and validation cohorts.

Library prep was done by the immunoSEQ multiplex PCR assay. For the multiplex PCR, a mixture combining 60 forward primers for TCR Vbeta segments and 13 reverse primers for TCR Jbeta segments was used. A multiplex PCR assay on genomic DNA amplified the CDR3 region of rearranged TCR beta genes. On the Illumina HiSeq System, the amplified TCR beta libraries were sequenced as 87-base-pair reads. From the authors' description of their analysis: A later analysis tallied 75 million to 95 million unique TCR beta chains across the 610 or so repertoires, and about 12 million of those chains were shared by two or more donors. Raw reads were error-corrected and collapsed into unique sequences by a nearest-neighbor algorithm in which closely related sequences were merged to remove PCR and sequencing errors. Alignment of CDR3 sequences to IMGT reference sequences was used to assign V, D and J gene segments. For a sequence to be retained, a match of at least six nucleotides to both a V gene segment and a J gene segment was required. Rearrangements were called productive when the CDR3 lacked stop codons and stayed in frame with V and J; all others were non-productive. Following IMGT convention, CDR3 was defined as the stretch from the second conserved V-encoded cysteine to the conserved J-encoded phenylalanine. Sequences without an unambiguous match to a single V gene segment were excluded from the earlier analysis of almost 600 of the donors. An earlier analysis of a few hundred of the donors called V segments functional above 56.7% productive rearrangements and segregating when the between-donor standard deviation exceeded 5%. A statistical classification framework was built to diagnose cytomegalovirus status from the catalog of TCR beta chain sequences. A later analysis assigned V and J genes by comparing TCR nucleotide sequences with IMGT/GENE-DB human TR gene sequences. Using the TCRdist pipeline, a later analysis assigned CDR3 sequences along with most-parsimonious VDJ recombination scenarios. A later analysis defined each TCR beta chain by its CDR3 amino acid sequence plus V-gene family, and excluded reads lacking a unique V-gene family. In a later analysis, around 600 highly shared, low-generation-probability nucleotide sequences were removed to address suspected cross-contamination and a sequencing artifact. In a later analysis, a clonal expansion index for each public chain was calculated from normalized within-repertoire ranks of inferred template counts. In a later analysis, generation probabilities were computed using a VDJ recombination model fitted to out-of-frame rearrangements, and the results were checked against IGoR. In a later analysis, hypergeometric tests were used to score TCR-TCR, TCR-HLA and TCR-CMV co-occurrence, with a repertoire-size bias correction applied to TCR pairs. To estimate false discovery rates, a later analysis permuted the HLA or CMV assignments 20 times. In a later analysis, co-occurring TCRs were grouped with DBSCAN, and TCRdist sequence similarity was added when clustering was performed within HLA-allele-positive subsets. Co-occurrence clustering excluded repertoires with fewer than 30,000 or more than 120,000 public chains, plus five with anomalous nucleotide sharing. Imported from immuneACCESS, the table was reduced by TCRdb to in-frame sequences with V and J called. These copies leave out some clones; in studies compared against another copy, an unresolved V gene accounts for under half, and the cause of the remainder is not known. V and J calls and clone size are copied from that table; D and trimming were computed from the DNA. This sample has around 140,000 clones in its table, and 75% to 90% of those were observed once. Together, the top ten hold 4.5% of the sample.

In total, fewer than 750 healthy bone marrow donors made up the cohort. At the time of sampling, every cohort member was nominally healthy, though immune exposures that went unrecorded were likely present. The donor tested CMV seronegative and was one of the 352 seronegative cohort members. Each donor provided a peripheral blood sample, and peripheral blood mononuclear cells were used for TCR beta sequencing. Genomic DNA extraction from the blood cell samples was performed with the Qiagen DNeasy Blood Extraction Kit. Turning to this clone: No antigen is known for it. No base-level quality is on record; no much larger clone is a single base apart.

The source of this sequence is a man aged 40-50 years in good health and CMV-seronegative. The sample consisted of PBMCs.

The nucleotide sequence is TGCGCCAGTACACTTTCGGGACAGGCCTATGGCTACACCTTC. It translates as CASTLSGQAYGYTF. The V gene is TRBV5-1 and the J gene is TRBJ1-2, with 8 bases matching TRBD1. The germline V and J ends show losses of 8 bases and 4 bases respectively, and no gene match explains 10 bases of the junction. The CDR3 covers 14 residues, taking in both the cysteine and the phenylalanine. The kept DNA is CDR3 alone, 42 bases in frame from the first base. CDR1 SGHRS and CDR2 YFSETQ are derived from the germline V gene. Extended through the reference TRBV5-1 and TRBJ1-2 proteins, this CDR3 yields the full variable domain: KAGVTQTPRYLIKTRGQQVTLSCSPISGHRSVSWYQQTPGQGLQFLFEYFSETQRNKGNFPGRFSGRQFSNSRSEMNVSTLELGDSALYLCASTLSGQAYGYTFGSGTRLTVV.